This T cell receptor (beta chain) stems from a study of shared clonotypes between healthy human individuals. General study findings and limits: Memory subsets generally showed lower estimated richness than naive subsets.

This CDR3 is 17 amino acids long. The V gene end was trimmed by 4 bases and the J gene end by 4 bases; junction bases not matched to a gene: 16. Germline CDR1 and CDR2: SGHRS and YFSETQ. Details on this clone: The antigen remains unidentified.

TCRdb keeps only in-frame clones here, not all; method: immunoSEQ multiplex PCR. The sample holds approximately 2,000,000 clones; around 93% are singletons and the top ten take more than 1.5%. CD45RO-negative cells were positively selected for CCR7, leaving out terminally differentiated effector memory CD45RA+ cells. This rearrangement joins TRBV5-1 to TRBJ1-2; 7 nucleotides line up with TRBD1. Sequencing used naive CD8+ T cells from PBMCs. The receptor's source is a man in his late teens or twenties in good health. Some clones in this sample may be carry-over from other donors' samples. CDR3 sequence (DNA): TGCGCCAGCAGCCCGACCCCAGGGACAGCCCAAGTCTATGGCTACACCTTC. It specifies CASSPTPGTAQVYGYTF.